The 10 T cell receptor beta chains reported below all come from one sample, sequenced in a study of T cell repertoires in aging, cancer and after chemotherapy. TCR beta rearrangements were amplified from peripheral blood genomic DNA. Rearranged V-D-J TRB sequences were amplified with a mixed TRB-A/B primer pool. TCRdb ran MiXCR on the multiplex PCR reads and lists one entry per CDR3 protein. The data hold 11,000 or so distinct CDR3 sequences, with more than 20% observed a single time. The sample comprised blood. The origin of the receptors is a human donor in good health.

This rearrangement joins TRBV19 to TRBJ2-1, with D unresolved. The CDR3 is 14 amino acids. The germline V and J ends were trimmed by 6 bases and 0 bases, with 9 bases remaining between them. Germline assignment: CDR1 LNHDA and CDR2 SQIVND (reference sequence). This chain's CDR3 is CASRYLSSYNEQFF. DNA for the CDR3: TGTGCCAGTAGATACCTGAGCTCCTACAATGAGCAGTTCTTC.

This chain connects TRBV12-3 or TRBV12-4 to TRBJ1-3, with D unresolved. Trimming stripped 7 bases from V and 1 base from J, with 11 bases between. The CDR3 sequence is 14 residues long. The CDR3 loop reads CASISRASGNTIYF. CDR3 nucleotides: TGTGCCAGCATTTCACGGGCGTCTGGAAACACCATATATTTT.

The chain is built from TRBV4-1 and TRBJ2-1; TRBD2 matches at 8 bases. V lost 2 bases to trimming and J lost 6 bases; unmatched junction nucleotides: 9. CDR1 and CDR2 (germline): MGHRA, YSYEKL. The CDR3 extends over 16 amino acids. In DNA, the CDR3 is TGCGCCAGCAGCCAACCAGGTGGCGGGGGGTCCAATGAGCAGTTCTTC. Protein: CASSQPGGGGSNEQFF.

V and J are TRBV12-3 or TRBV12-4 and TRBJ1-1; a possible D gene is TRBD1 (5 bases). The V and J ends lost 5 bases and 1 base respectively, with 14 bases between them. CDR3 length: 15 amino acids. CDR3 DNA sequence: TGTGCCAGCAGTGTAGTTACGGGACCGAACACTGAAGCTTTCTTT. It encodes CASSVVTGPNTEAFF.

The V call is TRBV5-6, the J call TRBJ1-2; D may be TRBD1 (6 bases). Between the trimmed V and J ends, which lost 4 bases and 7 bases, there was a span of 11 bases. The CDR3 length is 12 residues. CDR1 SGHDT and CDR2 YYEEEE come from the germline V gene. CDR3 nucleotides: TGTGCCAGCAGCGCAGACAGGTCTGGCTACACCTTC. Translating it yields CASSADRSGYTF.

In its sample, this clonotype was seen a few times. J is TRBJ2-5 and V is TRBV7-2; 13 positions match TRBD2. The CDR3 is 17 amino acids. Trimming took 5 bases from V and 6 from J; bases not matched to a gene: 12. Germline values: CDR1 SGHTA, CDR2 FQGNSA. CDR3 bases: TGTGCCAGCAGCCGTACCAGACTAGCGGGGGGACGGCAGACCCAGTACTTC. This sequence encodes CASSRTRLAGGRQTQYF.

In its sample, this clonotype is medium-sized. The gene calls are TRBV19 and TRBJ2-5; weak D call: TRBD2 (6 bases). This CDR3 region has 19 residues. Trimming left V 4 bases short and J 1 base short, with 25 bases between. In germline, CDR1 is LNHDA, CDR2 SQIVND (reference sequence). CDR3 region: CASSTSVGTDTTGQETQYF. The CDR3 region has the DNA TGTGCCAGTAGTACTTCGGTGGGGACTGATACAACCGGCCAAGAGACCCAGTACTTC.

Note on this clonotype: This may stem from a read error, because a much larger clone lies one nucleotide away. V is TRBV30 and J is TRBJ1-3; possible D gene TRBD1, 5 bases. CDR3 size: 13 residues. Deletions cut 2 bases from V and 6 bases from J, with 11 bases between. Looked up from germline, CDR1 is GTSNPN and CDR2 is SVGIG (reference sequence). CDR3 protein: CAWSRDVANTIYF. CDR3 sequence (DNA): TGTGCCTGGAGTCGGGACGTAGCAAACACCATATATTTT. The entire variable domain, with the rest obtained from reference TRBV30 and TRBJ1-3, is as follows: SQTIHQWPATLVQPVGSPLSLECTVEGTSNPNLYWYRQAAGRGLQLLFYSVGIGQISSEVPQNLSASRPQDRQFILSSKKLLLSDSGFYLCAWSRDVANTIYFGEGSWLTVV.

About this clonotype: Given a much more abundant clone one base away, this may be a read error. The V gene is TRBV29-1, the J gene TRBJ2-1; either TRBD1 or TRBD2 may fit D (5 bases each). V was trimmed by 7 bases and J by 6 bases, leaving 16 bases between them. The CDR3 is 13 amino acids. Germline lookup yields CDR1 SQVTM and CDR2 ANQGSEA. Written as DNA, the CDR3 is TGCAGCGCCCGGGACCTCTCCGGCAATGAGCAGTTCTTC. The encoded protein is CSARDLSGNEQFF.

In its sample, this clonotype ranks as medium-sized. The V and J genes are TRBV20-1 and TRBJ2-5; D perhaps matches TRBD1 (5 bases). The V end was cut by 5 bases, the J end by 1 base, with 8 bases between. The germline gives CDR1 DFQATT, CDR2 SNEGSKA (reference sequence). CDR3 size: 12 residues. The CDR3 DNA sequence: TGCAGTGCTCCTCAGGGCCAAGAGACCCAGTACTTC. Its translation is CSAPQGQETQYF.